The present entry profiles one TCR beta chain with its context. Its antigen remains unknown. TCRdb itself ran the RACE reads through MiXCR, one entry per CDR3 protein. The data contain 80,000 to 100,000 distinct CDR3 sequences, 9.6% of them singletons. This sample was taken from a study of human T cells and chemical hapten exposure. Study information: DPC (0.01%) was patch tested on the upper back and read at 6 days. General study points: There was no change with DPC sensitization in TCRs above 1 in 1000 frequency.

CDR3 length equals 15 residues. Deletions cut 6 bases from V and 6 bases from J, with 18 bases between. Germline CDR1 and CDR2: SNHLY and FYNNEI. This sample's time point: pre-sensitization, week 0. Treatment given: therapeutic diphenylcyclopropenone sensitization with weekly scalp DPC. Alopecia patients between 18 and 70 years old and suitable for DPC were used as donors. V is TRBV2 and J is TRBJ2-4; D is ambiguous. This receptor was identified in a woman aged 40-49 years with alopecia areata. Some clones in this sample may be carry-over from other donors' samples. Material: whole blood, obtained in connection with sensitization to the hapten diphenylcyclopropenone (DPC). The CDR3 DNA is TGTGCCAGCAGCCCCCGCCTAGGAGTCTCAAACATTCAGTACTTC. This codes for CASSPRLGVSNIQYF.